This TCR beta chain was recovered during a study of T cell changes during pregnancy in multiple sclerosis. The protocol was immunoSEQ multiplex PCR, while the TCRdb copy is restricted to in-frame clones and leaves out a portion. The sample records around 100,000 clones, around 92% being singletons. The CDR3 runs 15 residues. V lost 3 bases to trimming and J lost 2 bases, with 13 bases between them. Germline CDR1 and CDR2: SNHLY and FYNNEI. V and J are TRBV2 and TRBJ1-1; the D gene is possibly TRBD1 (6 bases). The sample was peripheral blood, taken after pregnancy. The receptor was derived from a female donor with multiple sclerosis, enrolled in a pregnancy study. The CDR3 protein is CASSEASGHNTEAFF. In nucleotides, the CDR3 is TGTGCCAGCAGTGAGGCCTCGGGACATAACACTGAAGCTTTCTTT.